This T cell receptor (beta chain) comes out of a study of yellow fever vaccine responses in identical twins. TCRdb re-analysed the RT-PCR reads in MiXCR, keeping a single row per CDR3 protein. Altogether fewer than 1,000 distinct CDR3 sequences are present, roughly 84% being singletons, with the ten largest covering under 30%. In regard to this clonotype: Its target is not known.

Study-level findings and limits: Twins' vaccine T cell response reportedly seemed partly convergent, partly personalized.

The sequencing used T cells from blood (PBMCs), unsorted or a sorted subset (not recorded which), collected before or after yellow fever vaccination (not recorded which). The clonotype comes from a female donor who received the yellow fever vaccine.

The CDR3 DNA sequence: TGTGCCAGCAGCTCCGGGACAGGGCCGACTGAAGCTTTCTTT. Residues: CASSSGTGPTEAFF. This chain links TRBV7-9 with TRBJ1-1; 9 nucleotides match TRBD1. The CDR3 consists of 14 residues. The ends lost 4 bases at V and 5 bases at J; junction bases unmatched: 5. Germline V gene sequence: CDR1 SEHNR, CDR2 FQNEAQ (reference sequence).